The 18 T cell receptor beta chains below were found in one sample sequenced in a study of blood T cell repertoires in COVID-19. Profiling relied on immunoSEQ multiplex PCR, and the TCRdb table lists in-frame clones only, not all of them. The sample records approximately 150,000 clones, approximately 91% being singletons. The specimen was peripheral blood. Every receptor here comes from a man younger than 35 with COVID-19, enrolled during active disease.

This rearrangement joins TRBV28 to TRBJ2-7; 12 positions agree with TRBD1. CDR1 MDHEN and CDR2 SYDVKM come from the germline V gene. V lost 5 bases to trimming and J lost 4 bases; unmatched junction nucleotides: 6. The CDR3 length is 15 residues. The CDR3 DNA is TGTGCCAGCAGTCCCCGGGACAGGGGGCTTTACGAGCAGTACTTC. Amino acid sequence: CASSPRDRGLYEQYF.

This chain connects TRBV4-2 to TRBJ2-7; possible D gene TRBD1, 6 bases. The germline V and J ends were trimmed by 3 bases and 4 bases, with 10 bases remaining between them. The CDR3 covers 13 residues. Germline V lookup: CDR1 LGHNA, CDR2 YNFKEQ. The CDR3 sequence is CASSHSTGYEQYF. CDR3 nucleotide sequence: TGTGCCAGCAGCCATTCAACAGGGTACGAGCAGTACTTC.

CDR3 residues: CASSFPGVAYEQYF. The CDR3, as DNA: TGTGCCAGCAGTTTCCCAGGGGTGGCCTACGAGCAGTACTTC. The rearrangement joins TRBV28 to TRBJ2-7; D might be TRBD1 (6 bases). The CDR3 covers 14 residues. CDR1 MDHEN and CDR2 SYDVKM come from the germline V gene. V lost 3 bases and J 2 bases, leaving 11 bases between the germline ends.

The chain has TRBV13 and TRBJ1-1, with TRBD1 matching 7 bases. This CDR3 has 15 amino acids. The V segment lost 2 bases and the J segment 1 base; nucleotides outside the gene matches: 4. Germline V gene lookup returns CDR1 PRHDT and CDR2 FYEKMQ (reference sequence). CDR3 amino acids: CASSLLGDRNTEAFF. CDR3 nucleotides: TGTGCCAGCAGCTTACTTGGGGACAGGAACACTGAAGCTTTCTTT.

The J gene is TRBJ2-7, the V gene TRBV6-2 or TRBV6-3; 10 bases match TRBD2. The CDR3 is 14 amino acids. The germline gives CDR1 MNHEY, CDR2 SVGEGT. V was pared by 4 bases and J by 1 base, with 1 base of the junction left unmatched. The CDR3 DNA sequence: TGTGCCAGCAGTTTTAGCGGGAGGTCCTACGAGCAGTACTTC. This encodes CASSFSGRSYEQYF.

The rearrangement uses TRBV2 and TRBJ2-2; a possible D gene is TRBD1 (5 bases). The CDR3 is made up of 15 amino acids. V lost 5 bases and J 2 bases, leaving 12 bases between the germline ends. Germline CDR1 reads SNHLY; CDR2 reads FYNNEI. The CDR3: CASSSPDSNTGELFF. The CDR3 region has the DNA TGTGCCAGCAGTTCACCCGACAGCAACACCGGGGAGCTGTTTTTT.

The V gene is TRBV6-5, the J gene TRBJ2-7; a weak D match, TRBD2 (5 bases). Germline values: CDR1 MNHEY, CDR2 SVGAGI. Trimming took 4 bases from V and 5 from J, leaving 9 bases between them. The CDR3 runs 12 residues. In DNA form, the CDR3 reads TGTGCCAGCAGTTCGGAGAGGGACGAGCAGTACTTC. It yields the protein CASSSERDEQYF.

The chain is built from TRBV25-1 and TRBJ1-2; 10 nucleotides align to TRBD1. This CDR3 is 15 amino acids long. V trimming: 3 bases; J trimming: 5 bases; junction bases outside the gene matches: 6. The germline V gene has CDR1 MGHDK and CDR2 SYGVNS. The CDR3 region is CASSEGQGIGYGYTF. The CDR3 DNA follows: TGTGCCAGCAGTGAGGGACAGGGGATAGGATATGGCTACACCTTC.

J is TRBJ2-1 and V is TRBV6-1; 7 bases line up with TRBD2. Per the germline V gene, CDR1 is MNHNS and CDR2 is SASEGT. J gave up 13 bases and V 0 bases, and 9 bases lay outside the gene matches. The CDR3 spans 14 residues. CDR3 sequence reads: CASSEARGKLRQFF. The CDR3 region has the DNA TGTGCCAGCAGTGAAGCGCGGGGGAAGCTAAGACAGTTCTTC.

This chain joins TRBV12-3 or TRBV12-4 and TRBJ2-2; D gene ambiguous. This CDR3 spans 13 amino acids. Trimming removed 3 bases at V and 6 bases at J, with 8 bases between. The CDR3 sequence: CASSFGGPGELFF. CDR3 sequence (DNA): TGTGCCAGCAGTTTTGGTGGGCCCGGGGAGCTGTTTTTT.

The rearrangement joins TRBV27 to TRBJ2-7; TRBD2 matches at 7 bases. CDR3 length: 14 amino acids. Trimming at V came to 3 bases and at J to 2 bases, leaving 4 bases not matched to a gene. Germline CDR1 MNHEY, CDR2 SMNVEV (reference sequence). The CDR3 loop reads CASSFSSGPYEQYF. CDR3 nucleotide sequence: TGTGCCAGCAGTTTTTCTAGCGGACCCTACGAGCAGTACTTC.

The J gene is TRBJ1-1, the V gene TRBV16; D ambiguous. This CDR3 has 14 amino acids. Germline assignment: CDR1 KGHSY and CDR2 FQNENV. The V gene lost 0 bases and the J gene lost 2 bases, with 7 bases spanning the gap. The CDR3 coding sequence is TGTGCCAGCAGCCAATCCTACTTAAACACTGAAGCTTTCTTT. Translation gives CASSQSYLNTEAFF.

This clone has just one count. The rearrangement joins TRBV11-2 to TRBJ2-3, with a tentative D call TRBD2 (5 bases). Germline V gene sequence: CDR1 SGHAT, CDR2 FQNNGV. The CDR3 totals 16 residues. Deletions cut 4 bases from V and 2 bases from J, with 16 bases between. The CDR3 loop is CASSSSSGGATDTQYF. The CDR3 nucleotides are TGTGCCAGCAGCTCCTCATCAGGAGGCGCCACAGATACGCAGTATTTT.

CDR3 bases: TGTGCCAGACAGGCCTCCAACAGCGCAGATACGCAGTATTTT. Residues: CARQASNSADTQYF. The chain has TRBV28 and TRBJ2-3; D perhaps matches TRBD1 (5 bases). CDR3 size: 14 residues. Germline loops: CDR1 MDHEN, CDR2 SYDVKM. V lost 9 bases and J lost 4, with 17 bases in between.

The genes are TRBV29-1 and TRBJ2-1, with 11 nucleotides matching TRBD2. J gave up 0 bases and V 5 bases, and 12 bases lay outside the gene matches. Germline V gene lookup returns CDR1 SQVTM and CDR2 ANQGSEA. This CDR3 has 18 amino acids. The CDR3 protein is CSVFGLAGVSSSYNEQFF. In DNA form, the CDR3 reads TGCAGCGTTTTCGGACTAGCGGGCGTCAGTAGCTCCTACAATGAGCAGTTCTTC.

This rearrangement joins TRBV9 to TRBJ2-2; 10 nucleotides match TRBD1. The germline CDR1 and CDR2 sequences are SGDLS and YYNGEE. The CDR3 is 17 residues long. Trimming took 4 bases from V and 5 from J; bases not matched to a gene: 11. The CDR3 sequence: CASSPSRDRGRTGELFF. CDR3 coding DNA: TGTGCCAGCAGCCCTAGCCGGGACAGGGGTCGGACCGGGGAGCTGTTTTTT.

The rearrangement joins TRBV28 to TRBJ2-1; tentatively, D is TRBD1 (5 bases). The CDR3 is 12 residues long. From germline, CDR1 is MDHEN and CDR2 SYDVKM. Trimming stripped 8 bases from V and 5 bases from J, with 10 bases between. CDR3 sequence (DNA): TGTGCCAGCTTCACAGGTGACAATGAGCAGTTCTTC. Its translation is CASFTGDNEQFF.

The gene calls are TRBV7-9 and TRBJ2-1, with TRBD2 matching over 10 bases. The CDR3 is made up of 16 amino acids. With V trimmed by 5 bases and J by 5 bases, 9 bases remained unmatched. In germline, CDR1 is SEHNR, CDR2 FQNEAQ (reference sequence). CDR3 nucleotide sequence: TGTGCCAGCAGCCACTGGACTAGCGGACCAAACAATGAGCAGTTCTTC. Encoded protein: CASSHWTSGPNNEQFF. Looking up the rest from reference TRBV7-9 and TRBJ2-1 gives the full variable domain: DTGVSQNPRHKITKRGQNVTFRCDPISEHNRLYWYRQTLGQGPEFLTYFQNEAQLEKSRLLSDRFSAERPKGSFSTLEIQRTEQGDSAMYLCASSHWTSGPNNEQFFGPGTRLTVL.